This T cell receptor beta chain was captured in a study of cytomegalovirus exposure and HLA in healthy donors. Points from the study as a whole: Within a later analysis, the majority of CMV-associated TCR beta chains appeared HLA-restricted. Among the most significant clusters, several appeared linked to common viral pathogens in a later analysis. Analysis was carried out at a later point, and it linked a missense DCLRE1C variant to TCR beta V- and J-gene trimming.

To note about this clone: Its antigen is unknown.

Amplification used 60 Vbeta primers and 13 Jbeta primers. Original processing notes: A later analysis counted 65 million to 80 million unique TCR beta chains, some 12 million shared. The data were produced by immunoSEQ multiplex PCR, yet TCRdb's version contains in-frame clones alone and is incomplete. Clonal size and the V and J genes are those of that table, whereas D and trimming came from the DNA. This repertoire shows roughly 280,000 clones, around 65% found once; its top ten account for under 3%. The sequence was obtained from a female donor in good health and CMV-seronegative. Sequencing was performed on PBMCs.

The CDR3 here is CASSDPLLAGGYEQYF. The DNA for the CDR3 is TGTGCCAGCAGTGACCCCCTACTAGCGGGAGGCTACGAGCAGTACTTC. This chain links TRBV6-1 with TRBJ2-7, with 12 bases aligning to TRBD2. The length of the CDR3 is 16 residues. V dropped 3 bases and J dropped 3; count of bases not matched to a gene: 6. Germline CDR1 is MNHNS and CDR2 is SASEGT.